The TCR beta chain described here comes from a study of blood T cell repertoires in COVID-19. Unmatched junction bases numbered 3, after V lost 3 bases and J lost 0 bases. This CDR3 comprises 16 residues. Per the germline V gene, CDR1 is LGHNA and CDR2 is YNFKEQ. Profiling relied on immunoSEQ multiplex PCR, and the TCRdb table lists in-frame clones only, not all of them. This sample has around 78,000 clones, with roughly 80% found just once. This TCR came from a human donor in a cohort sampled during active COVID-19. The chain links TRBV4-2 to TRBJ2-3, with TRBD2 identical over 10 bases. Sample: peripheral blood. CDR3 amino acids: CASSHISGGSTDTQYF. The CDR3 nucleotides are TGTGCCAGCAGCCATATTAGCGGGGGGAGCACAGATACGCAGTATTTT.